This record concerns one T cell receptor (beta chain) sequence. Its target antigen remains unknown. Base qualities are not recorded, but no much larger clone differs from it by a single base. CDR1 SGDLS and CDR2 YYNGEE were looked up in the germline V gene. The CDR3, cysteine through phenylalanine, is 16 amino acids long. The CDR3 DNA has 48 bases and is translated from base 1. V is trimmed back by 5 bases and J by 7 bases, and the junction contains 8 bases that no gene match accounts for. The data belong to a study of tumor-infiltrating lymphocytes in primary liver carcinoma (dated by TCRdb to about 2017). The study in broad terms: Of the five patients, three men and two women aged 30 to 69 years, four had hepatocellular carcinoma and one had combined HCC and intrahepatic cholangiocarcinoma. The tumors of the five patients were staged as T1-T3 N0M0, with maximum diameters ranging from roughly 4.2 to 11 cm. Each sample produced roughly 3.5 to 7.13 million productive TCRbeta reads, and read depth showed no significant difference between tissue types. TCRbeta repertoire sequencing, expression microarrays and whole-exome sequencing were combined in the study across five regions of each liver tumor, with adjacent normal tissue and blood also included. TCRbeta repertoire sequencing covered 35 specimens from 5 patients: 25 tumor regions, 5 adjacent noncancerous liver tissues and 5 peripheral blood samples. Reproducibility between technical replicate repertoires was high, with correlation coefficients above 0.95 and mean shared-clone rates about 0.91. Overall results and qualifications from the work: Pairs of tumor regions showed greater repertoire overlap (mean 36%) than tumor-adjacent pairs (about 17%) or tumor-blood pairs (roughly 15%), which is consistent with antigen-driven expansion. Because the samples were bulk and unsorted, CD4+ and CD8+ T cell repertoires could not be compared. Because only the TCR beta chain was sequenced and unpaired alpha chains were not captured, true repertoire diversity is likely underestimated. The top 250 clones made up a significantly larger repertoire fraction in tumors than in blood (p = 0.039). With just a handful of patients in the study, the authors point out that the findings should be validated in a larger study.

TCRbeta-specific cDNA was reverse-transcribed from about 0.45 ug total RNA using a constant-region primer and ProtoScript II reverse transcriptase. Construction of the TCRbeta libraries relied on three nested rounds of multiplex PCR, following a slightly modified ARM-PCR procedure. Each of the first two PCR rounds ran for about 10 cycles and used multiplex TRBV1-TRBV30 forward primers together with a Cbeta reverse primer. A final 25-cycle PCR with Deep VentR polymerase added sample barcodes and Illumina adapters. Before sequencing, amplicons of 200-500 bp were gel-purified using a QIAquick gel extraction kit. TCRbeta amplicons were sequenced on an Illumina HiSeq 2500 with 250-bp paired-end reads. The authors processed their data as follows. Trimmomatic v0.33 was used to quality-trim the reads, and FLASH v1.2.11 was used to merge paired reads so that full CDR3 sequences could be recovered. V, D and J germline segments were assigned to the rearranged TCRbeta sequences using MiGEC v1.2.1b. Clonotype statistics, along with Shannon-Wiener diversity indices, were calculated using VDJtools v1.0.0. Except for diversity analysis, only each sample's 250 most abundant clonotypes were used in subsequent analyses to reduce sampling bias. The public reads were quality trimmed at Q25 with fastp and then assembled into clones with MiXCR by TCRdb, keeping productive beta chains. Rows matching on CDR3 protein sequence are summarized as one entry with the most common DNA and genes. For this entry, the V and J calls and clone size follow TCRdb and not the study's own pipeline. Counted in this sample were about 92,000 distinct CDR3 sequences; approximately 72% of them appeared once. The ten top clones hold around 25% of the sample.

Without any cell sorting, total RNA and DNA were extracted together from about 19-30 mg of bulk tissue using the AllPrep DNA/RNA mini kit. A few patients with histopathologically diagnosed primary liver carcinoma underwent surgical resection in China between late 2015 and March 2016. At the time of sampling, the patients were treatment-naive and had chronic HBV infection. Fresh tumor and adjacent tissue pieces were bisected; one half was stored in RNAlater at -80°C, the other sent for histology. The sequence links TRBV9 to TRBJ2-1; 14 central nucleotides agree with TRBD2. Sequencing was performed on tumor-adjacent normal liver tissue. The receptor's source is a man between 35 and 55 years old with primary liver carcinoma and hepatitis B virus infection. The CDR3 in this case is CASSGGRLAGGNEQFF. The DNA reads as follows: TGTGCCAGCAGTGGGGGGAGACTAGCGGGAGGGAATGAGCAGTTCTTC.